The rows below give T cell receptor beta chains drawn from one sample of a study of blood T cell repertoires in COVID-19. The assay was immunoSEQ multiplex PCR, and TCRdb's table has in-frame clones only and misses some. The sample contains 150,000 or so clones, more than 85% of which appear only once. Material: peripheral blood. The receptor set was obtained from a man aged 45-65 years with acute or convalescent COVID-19. CDR3s include the opening cysteine and the closing phenylalanine or tryptophan. The D gene is left open where the match is weak. Only some rows state a clone size, as once, few, many or a class for expanded clones.

d_call	clone_size	v_call	j_call	cdr3_nt	cdr3_aa
.	.	TRBV6-5	TRBJ1-3	TGTGCCAGCAGGGCAGGATCTGGAAACACCATATATTTT	CASRAGSGNTIYF
.	.	TRBV6-5	TRBJ1-2	TGTGCCGTCACAAGGGGGAACGGTGATGGCTACACCTTC	CAVTRGNGDGYTF
TRBD1	.	TRBV18	TRBJ2-5	TGTGCCAGCTCACAGGGACAGAACCAAGAGACCCAGTACTTC	CASSQGQNQETQYF
.	.	TRBV5-8	TRBJ1-1	TGTGCCAGCAGGCCAGGGGACCGGGACACTGAAGCTTTCTTT	CASRPGDRDTEAFF
.	.	TRBV19	TRBJ2-3	TGTGCCAGTAGGCCCTCACTCGCCGGCACAGATACGCAGTATTTT	CASRPSLAGTDTQYF
TRBD2	.	TRBV19	TRBJ2-1	TGTGCCAGTAGAAACCAGGGAGGGCACAATGAGCAGTTCTTC	CASRNQGGHNEQFF
.	few	TRBV27	TRBJ1-3	TGTGCCAGCAGTCGGGGATTGGGTCTAGGAAACACCATATATTTT	CASSRGLGLGNTIYF
.	.	TRBV10-3	TRBJ2-1	TGTGCCATCAGCGCCTCTGGCCCCGATGAGCAGTTCTTC	CAISASGPDEQFF
TRBD1	.	TRBV2	TRBJ1-6	TGTGCCAGCACCCCGGGACAGGGTGACTCACCCCTCCACTTT	CASTPGQGDSPLHF
.	.	TRBV21-1	TRBJ1-5	TGTGCCAGCAGCAAAGATGGGTGGACAGGGTTGCCTCAGCCCCAGCATTTT	CASSKDGWTGLPQPQHF
.	.	TRBV18	TRBJ1-1	TGTGCCAGCTCAATGGGCAGGGCTGAAGCTTTCTTT	CASSMGRAEAFF
TRBD2	.	TRBV28	TRBJ2-7	TGTGCCAGCAGTCGCCTAGCGGGTTCAAGAGCCTACGAGCAGTACTTC	CASSRLAGSRAYEQYF
TRBD1	few	TRBV9	TRBJ2-1	TGTGCCAGCAGCGAGTGGGACAGTCCCGATGAGCAGTTCTTC	CASSEWDSPDEQFF
TRBD2	few	TRBV4-1	TRBJ2-1	TGCGCCAGCAGCCAAACTAGCGGTACCTACAATGAGCAGTTCTTC	CASSQTSGTYNEQFF
.	.	TRBV27	TRBJ1-5	TGTGCCAGCAGCCCCCTTCGCGGACAGCCCCAGCATTTT	CASSPLRGQPQHF
TRBD2	.	TRBV9	TRBJ2-1	TGTGCCAGCAGCGGGCCGGGACTAGCCTACAATGAGCAGTTCTTC	CASSGPGLAYNEQFF
.	.	TRBV7-2	TRBJ1-2	TGTGCCAGCAGCTCGACAGAGAGCTACTATGGCTACACCTTC	CASSSTESYYGYTF
TRBD1	.	TRBV28	TRBJ1-3	TGTGCCAGCAGCTTGACAGGGGTTGGAAACACCATATATTTT	CASSLTGVGNTIYF
TRBD1	few	TRBV6-6	TRBJ1-6	TGTGCCAGCAGTTACGGGGACAGGGATACTTCACCCCTCCACTTT	CASSYGDRDTSPLHF
.	.	TRBV10-2	TRBJ2-3	TGCGCCAGCCTCGGGGACACAGATACGCAGTATTTT	CASLGDTDTQYF